The clone carrying this TCR beta chain has only a few counts. Indicated time point: newly diagnosed GD, antithyroid drugs for less than 3 months. RNA isolated from PBMCs was used to make the TCR library. Trimming took off 1 base at V and 0 bases at J, with 9 bases between the two ends. Per the germline V gene, CDR1 is SGHVS and CDR2 is FQNEAQ. The CDR3 is made up of 16 amino acids. Investigators prepared the TCR beta libraries by applying iRepertoire HTBI primers and Arm-PCR of CDR3 regions. TCRdb re-derived calls from the multiplex PCR reads in MiXCR, one entry per CDR3 protein. The sample has a few hundred thousand distinct CDR3 sequences, about 15% seen once; the top ten hold about 8.2%. This entry comes from a study of regulatory T cells in long-lasting Graves disease. The same data also contributed to another study, on T cells in Graves' hyperthyroidism and ophthalmopathy.

The genes are TRBV7-8 and TRBJ2-2, with D hard to call. Sequenced here: peripheral blood mononuclear cells (PBMCs), sampled at new diagnosis, from a patient treated with antithyroid drugs. The TCR originated in a woman between 35 and 50 years old with Graves disease. DNA for the CDR3: TGTGCCAGCAGCTTAGATGGCACAGCGAACACCGGGGAGCTGTTTTTT. The encoded protein is CASSLDGTANTGELFF.